These T cell receptor beta chains were read from a single sample in a study of blood T cell repertoires in COVID-19. TCRdb keeps only in-frame clones here, not all; method: immunoSEQ multiplex PCR. Of a few hundred thousand clones detected, more than 70% appear once; the ten largest clones hold roughly 2%. The sequencing input was PBMCs or T cells enriched from blood (not recorded which). These receptors were taken from a woman aged 55-70 years in a cohort exposed to, infected with or recovered from COVID-19 (not recorded which). Each CDR3 is given without its conserved first and last residue.

CDR3 protein,J gene,V gene
ASSSYGGGTDTQY,TRBJ2-3,TRBV7-3
ASWGAGGLNTGELF,TRBJ2-2,TRBV19
ASSFIRQGDEQY,TRBJ2-7,TRBV5-1
ASSRRGDYNEQF,TRBJ2-1,TRBV6-2/TRBV6-3
ASSARQGLNEKLF,TRBJ1-4,TRBV9
ASSTDRPGFYEQY,TRBJ2-7,TRBV19
ASSLWRMGYNEQF,TRBJ2-1,TRBV5-1
ASSQELRQGRCT,TRBJ1-2,TRBV3-1/TRBV3-2
ASSIGRQPNSPLH,TRBJ1-6,TRBV19
ASSVAPSGLAGDSDTQY,TRBJ2-3,TRBV9
ASSQHRGLPQETQY,TRBJ2-5,TRBV11-2
ASSMWTGNEKLF,TRBJ1-4,TRBV19
ASSLRLAGGIADTQY,TRBJ2-3,TRBV2
ASSVIRGRDTGELF,TRBJ2-2,TRBV7-2
ASSTLRTGSSNQPQH,TRBJ1-5,TRBV19
ADRTALGETQY,TRBJ2-5,TRBV27
ASSLGQNTEAF,TRBJ1-1,TRBV7-9
ASSLVTGAFPYNEQF,TRBJ2-1,TRBV11-2
ASTHMGTGHYEQY,TRBJ2-7,TRBV11-3
ASSSYPGQLSGANVLT,TRBJ2-6,TRBV25-1
ASSIRDSLGVEKLF,TRBJ1-4,TRBV19
ASSQGTGALYTQY,TRBJ2-3,TRBV4-1
ASSLPSTGYNEQF,TRBJ2-1,TRBV5-1
ASRYAGGPLHEQF,TRBJ2-1,TRBV28
ASSSQGMSQETQY,TRBJ2-5,TRBV5-6
ASSLDPGLPVQQY,TRBJ2-7,TRBV5-1
ASSQESGGYEQY,TRBJ2-7,TRBV4-3
ASSEGLAGGPSTDTQY,TRBJ2-3,TRBV6-1
ASSQERGTNNQPQH,TRBJ1-5,TRBV3-1/TRBV3-2
ASSITSGANTGELF,TRBJ2-2,TRBV5-1
ASSQGGPVDGYT,TRBJ1-2,TRBV4-1
ASSLVRRVNQPQH,TRBJ1-5,TRBV28
ASSFSHEQY,TRBJ2-7,TRBV7-9
AWQDSYSNQPQH,TRBJ1-5,TRBV30
ASSLQELGLVNEQY,TRBJ2-7,TRBV6-6
ASSQGGSTDTQY,TRBJ2-3,TRBV4-2
ASSQTGGGPYNEQF,TRBJ2-1,TRBV7-2
ASSQGGRDGF,TRBJ2-1,TRBV3-1/TRBV3-2
ASSWTGVITGELF,TRBJ2-2,TRBV19
ASSRTESYGYT,TRBJ1-2,TRBV12-3/TRBV12-4
ASSQGGGTNYEQY,TRBJ2-7,TRBV4-3
ASSPLAGEYEQY,TRBJ2-7,TRBV4-2
ASRGQGPSNQPQH,TRBJ1-5,TRBV28
ASSRDMNTEAF,TRBJ1-1,TRBV16
ASRSRTGGTVEAF,TRBJ1-1,TRBV28
SVQTQGKGYEQY,TRBJ2-7,TRBV29-1
ASRTGPVTQY,TRBJ2-5,TRBV28
AWTRQGIGNQPQH,TRBJ1-5,TRBV30
ASSLGASASYEQY,TRBJ2-7,TRBV7-6
AWRRGGQGEAF,TRBJ1-1,TRBV30